This entry describes one T cell receptor (beta chain). What antigen it recognizes has not been identified. Base qualities are missing; no much larger clone stands one base away. The entry originates in a study of response to subunit inactivated influenza vaccine (dated by TCRdb to the late 2010s). Context from the whole study: The study used deep quantitative T cell receptor repertoire profiling to track responses to a trivalent subunit inactivated influenza vaccine. On the study overall, not on this receptor specifically: According to the authors, only a limited number of new T cells may be recruited by each seasonal influenza vaccination.

The library relied on RT-PCR. The sequencer was an Illumina HiSeq 2500. The public reads were reprocessed in TCRdb via fastp at Q25 and MiXCR, keeping in-frame beta chains. Rows with one shared CDR3 protein collapse into an entry with the most common genes and DNA. The sample data list about 540,000 distinct CDR3 sequences, and 20% to 25% of these were observed just once. The top ten constitute around 2.8% of the sample. The same data also went into a second study, on T cells expressing NK-cell markers. As that second study puts it: 5'RACE template switching, by which a universal primer site and unique molecular identifiers were added, was used to make TCR beta cDNA libraries. In sorted CD3+CD56+NKG2C+, CD3+CD56+NKG2C- and CD3+CD56-NKG2C+ T-cell subsets from eight or nine donors, TCR beta-chain repertoires were profiled. Seven of the eight sequenced donors were HCMV-seropositive and one was HCMV-seronegative. In several experiments an anti-gammadeltaTCR antibody was added to restrict sorting to alphabetaTCR-expressing T cells. For roughly 6 donors, the dominant CD3+CD56+NKG2C+ clonotypes were among the top 10 CD8+ clonotypes and accounted for roughly 1.0-8% of CD8+ T cells. Those dominant clonotypes were again the most abundant among CD3+CD56-NKG2C+ cells in four donors, at about 25-60.1%. It remained unclear whether the expanded NKG2C-expressing T cell clones were specific for HCMV antigens. The eight sequenced donors were randomly selected healthy volunteers, three men and five women. HCMV-specific IgG was detected in serum with a commercial ELISA kit to determine HCMV serostatus. Ficoll density gradient centrifugation was used to isolate peripheral blood mononuclear cells from blood. CD4+ and CD8+ T cells were isolated from PBMC by magnetic immunoseparation with Miltenyi isolation kits. cDNA synthesis was primed from the TCR beta constant segment and was followed by two successive PCR amplification steps. The libraries were sequenced on Illumina HiSeq 2000/2500, MiSeq or NextSeq, producing 2 x 150 bp reads. MIGEC handled demultiplexing of the reads and grouping by UMI, while MiTCR was used to assemble and quantify clonotypes. Only TCR cDNA sequences supported by at least two reads were kept to exclude erroneous sequences. The tcR package was used for downstream repertoire analysis, with clonotypes matched between fractions based on CDR3 nucleotide sequence plus V segment. VDJmatch was used to annotate antigen specificity against VDJdb, with one amino acid substitution in CDR3 allowed.

This clonotype originated in a man aged 50 or older who received an inactivated influenza vaccine. Donor details come from another sample of the same person, matched by shared clones. The sample was CD4+ T cells sorted from PBMCs, taken approximately 13 days after vaccination.

CDR3 loop: CSVEVGGVQETQYF. The base sequence is TGCAGCGTTGAAGTGGGCGGGGTCCAAGAGACCCAGTACTTC. The rearranged segments are TRBV29-1 and TRBJ2-5, with TRBD2 as a weak D call on 6 bases. CDR1 and CDR2, per the germline V gene, are SQVTM and ANQGSEA. Cut back by 1 base and 1 base, the V and J ends lie 10 bases apart. Including the terminal cysteine and phenylalanine, the CDR3 comprises 14 residues. The only DNA kept is the CDR3, 42 bases in frame from the first base.